The present T cell receptor (beta chain) was sequenced within a study of identical twins. Everyone who donated was a healthy Caucasian. Notes on this clonotype: Antigen: not known.

Study observations and caveats: Within beta out-of-frame sequences, the excess sharing observed between twins was weaker.

This CDR3 has 16 residues. Germline-derived CDR1 and CDR2 are LNHNV and YYDKDF (reference sequence). V lost 0 bases and J 0 bases, leaving 8 bases between the germline ends. TCRdb passed the 5' RACE reads through MiXCR, listing each CDR3 protein once. The data contain about 720,000 distinct CDR3 sequences, approximately 9% of them singletons. This sample was also put to use in a study of yellow fever vaccine responses in identical twins.

Sequences were obtained from PBMCs. This TCR was sampled from a young woman in good health. V is TRBV15 and J is TRBJ1-4; D is undetermined. CDR3 nucleotides: TGTGCCACCAGCAGAGACCGCTACACAACTAATGAAAAACTGTTTTTT. It encodes CATSRDRYTTNEKLFF. Drawing the rest from reference TRBV15 and TRBJ1-4, the complete variable domain is DAMVIQNPRYQVTQFGKPVTLSCSQTLNHNVMYWYQQKSSQAPKLLFHYYDKDFNNEADTPDNFQSRRPNTSFCFLDIRSPGLGDTAMYLCATSRDRYTTNEKLFFGSGTQLSVL.